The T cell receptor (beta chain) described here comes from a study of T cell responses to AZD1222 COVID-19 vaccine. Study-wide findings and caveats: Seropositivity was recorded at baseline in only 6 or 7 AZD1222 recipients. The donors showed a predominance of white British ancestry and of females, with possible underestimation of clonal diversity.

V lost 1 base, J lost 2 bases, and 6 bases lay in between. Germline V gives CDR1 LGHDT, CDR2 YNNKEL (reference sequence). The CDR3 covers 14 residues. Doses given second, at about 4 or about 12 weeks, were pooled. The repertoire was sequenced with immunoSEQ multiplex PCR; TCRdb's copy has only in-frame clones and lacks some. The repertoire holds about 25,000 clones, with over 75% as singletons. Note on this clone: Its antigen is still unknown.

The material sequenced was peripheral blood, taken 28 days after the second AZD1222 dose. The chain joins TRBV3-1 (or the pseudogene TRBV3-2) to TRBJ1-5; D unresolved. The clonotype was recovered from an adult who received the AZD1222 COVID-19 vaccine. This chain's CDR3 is CASSQATGNQPQHF. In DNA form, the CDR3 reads TGTGCCAGCAGCCAAGCCACGGGCAATCAGCCCCAGCATTTT.